Below are 23 T cell receptor beta chains sequenced from a single sample in a study of T cell responses to AZD1222 COVID-19 vaccine. Generated by immunoSEQ multiplex PCR, the TCRdb table keeps only in-frame clones and is missing some. This sample has approximately 70,000 clones, with roughly 85% found just once. Source: peripheral blood, taken on day 0 of AZD1222 vaccination. All receptors come from an adult in good health.

The chain couples TRBV30 to TRBJ1-2; possible D gene TRBD1, 6 bases. The germline V and J ends were trimmed by 1 base and 2 bases, with 23 bases remaining between them. There are 18 residues in the CDR3. Germline V gives CDR1 GTSNPN, CDR2 SVGIG (reference sequence). DNA of the CDR3: TGTGCCTGGAGTGGCCTGAAAAGCCGGACGGGGGCCAACTATGGCTACACCTTC. Amino acid sequence: CAWSGLKSRTGANYGYTF.

This clone was counted only a few times. The gene calls are TRBV2 and TRBJ2-7; TRBD1 matches at 7 bases. The ends lost 0 bases at V and 3 bases at J; junction bases unmatched: 5. CDR3 size: 15 residues. Germline lookup yields CDR1 SNHLY and CDR2 FYNNEI. As DNA, the CDR3 is TGTGCCAGCAGTGAAGCCCCAGGGGGTTTCTACGAGCAGTACTTC. Its translation is CASSEAPGGFYEQYF. The complete variable domain, with remaining parts taken from reference TRBV2 and TRBJ2-7, reads EPEVTQTPSHQVTQMGQEVILRCVPISNHLYFYWYRQILGQKVEFLVSFYNNEISEKSEIFDDQFSVERPDGSNFTLKIRSTKLEDSAMYFCASSEAPGGFYEQYFGPGTRLTVT.

V usage is TRBV27 and J usage is TRBJ1-1; D is unresolved. The CDR3 runs to 15 residues. Germline V gene lookup returns CDR1 MNHEY and CDR2 SMNVEV (reference sequence). The V end lost 4 bases, the J end lost 7 bases, and 19 bases lay between the germline ends. The CDR3 DNA is TGTGCCAGCAGTTCTGCGGGCATTTCTAGTGGTGAAGCTTTCTTT. This sequence encodes CASSSAGISSGEAFF.

In its sample, this clone was seen once. The rearrangement joins TRBV7-2 to TRBJ1-2; a possible D gene is TRBD1 (5 bases). V shed 4 bases and J shed 3 bases, with 15 bases lying between them. Germline lookup yields CDR1 SGHTA and CDR2 FQGNSA. CDR3 length: 15 amino acids. This CDR3 is CASSYQTGGDYGYTF. CDR3 DNA: TGTGCCAGCAGCTACCAGACCGGGGGGGACTATGGCTACACCTTC. The full variable domain, its missing parts supplied by reference TRBV7-2 and TRBJ1-2, is GAGVSQSPSNKVTEKGKDVELRCDPISGHTALYWYRQSLGQGLEFLIYFQGNSAPDKSGLPSDRFSAERTGGSVSTLTIQRTQQEDSAVYLCASSYQTGGDYGYTFGSGTRLTVV.

This chain uses TRBV7-8 with TRBJ1-2; 7 positions agree with TRBD1. This CDR3 spans 16 amino acids. CDR1 is SGHVS and CDR2 is FQNEAQ in the germline V gene. Trimming at V came to 1 base and at J to 7 bases, leaving 12 bases not matched to a gene. The CDR3 DNA sequence: TGTGCCAGCAGCTTAGGGACCGGGACAGTGCTAGGTGGCTACACCTTC. The encoded protein is CASSLGTGTVLGGYTF.

This sequence joins TRBV20-1 and TRBJ2-6; D is ambiguous. The germline V gene has CDR1 DFQATT and CDR2 SNEGSKA (reference sequence). Trimming removed 3 bases at V and 0 bases at J, with 3 bases between. The CDR3 is 13 amino acids. The CDR3 bases are TGCAGTGCTAGTTCCTCTGGGGCCAACGTCCTGACTTTC. Translation: CSASSSGANVLTF.

This chain uses TRBV11-2 with TRBJ1-1, with unresolved D. Trimming removed 5 bases at V and 1 base at J, with 8 bases between. The CDR3 length is 13 residues. Germline V gives CDR1 SGHAT, CDR2 FQNNGV. Here the CDR3 DNA reads TGTGCCAGCAGCGTAAACAGGAACACTGAAGCTTTCTTT. Translated, it gives CASSVNRNTEAFF.

This sequence joins TRBV3-1 (or the pseudogene TRBV3-2) and TRBJ2-7; perhaps TRBD2 as D (6 bases). This CDR3 has 15 residues. V was cut by 5 bases and J by 5 bases, with 19 bases left in between. Germline CDR1 reads LGHDT; CDR2 reads YNNKEL (reference sequence). The CDR3 nucleotides are TGTGCCAGCAGCTCTTCGGGACTCCTAAGTCACGAGCAGTACTTC. Translating it yields CASSSSGLLSHEQYF.

The chain employs TRBV7-9 and TRBJ1-6, with no clear D. V shed 4 bases and J shed 0 bases, with 10 bases lying between them. The CDR3 extends over 16 amino acids. Germline V gives CDR1 SEHNR, CDR2 FQNEAQ (reference sequence). CDR3 sequence reads: CASSSPTSSYNSPLHF. The CDR3 DNA follows: TGTGCCAGCAGCTCTCCGACGAGCTCCTATAATTCACCCCTCCACTTT.

This clone was detected only a few times. The chain joins TRBV19 to TRBJ2-7, with TRBD2 matching 14 bases. Germline V gene data show CDR1 as LNHDA and CDR2 as SQIVND (reference sequence). The CDR3 loop spans 17 amino acids. Losses at the gene ends were 2 bases for V and 6 bases for J; bases not matched to a gene: 9. The CDR3 region is CASSIRIGGTSGSEQYF. The DNA for the CDR3 is TGTGCCAGTAGTATAAGGATCGGTGGGACTAGCGGGAGCGAGCAGTACTTC.

This clone was seen more than once but under ten times. In DNA, the CDR3 is TGTGCCAGCAGCCAAGCGGACAGGGACAATCAGCCCCAGCATTTT. Protein product: CASSQADRDNQPQHF. V gene TRBV4-2 combines with J gene TRBJ1-5; 8 bases line up with TRBD1. The CDR3 loop spans 15 amino acids. J was trimmed by 3 bases and V by 1 base; bases with no gene match: 2. Germline V gene sequence: CDR1 LGHNA, CDR2 YNFKEQ.

In its sample, this clone was seen once. The chain is built from TRBV5-6 and TRBJ2-5, with 9 nucleotides matching TRBD1. The V gene's germline CDR1 is SGHDT and CDR2 YYEEEE. The V and J ends lost 2 bases and 5 bases, in that order; junction bases with no gene match: 7. There are 15 residues in the CDR3. This chain's CDR3 is CASSLLTGGRETQYF. The CDR3 DNA is TGTGCCAGCAGCTTATTGACAGGGGGTCGGGAGACCCAGTACTTC. Full variable domain (rest looked up from reference TRBV5-6 and TRBJ2-5): DAGVTQSPTHLIKTRGQQVTLRCSPKSGHDTVSWYQQALGQGPQFIFQYYEEEERQRGNFPDRFSGHQFPNYSSELNVNALLLGDSALYLCASSLLTGGRETQYFGPGTRLLVL.

The rearrangement uses TRBV7-2 and TRBJ2-3, with 8 bases fitting TRBD2. CDR3 length: 15 residues. V trimming: 6 bases; J trimming: 4 bases; junction bases outside the gene matches: 9. Germline CDR1 reads SGHTA; CDR2 reads FQGNSA. The CDR3 sequence: CASRKLAEGADTQYF. CDR3 in DNA: TGTGCCAGCAGGAAACTAGCGGAGGGGGCAGATACGCAGTATTTT.

The V call is TRBV29-1, the J call TRBJ2-7; D is unclear. The CDR3 is 12 residues long. V lost 4 bases and J lost 0, with 7 bases in between. Germline CDR1 and CDR2: SQVTM and ANQGSEA. The DNA of the CDR3 is TGCAGCGTTGCGCTCAACTCCTACGAGCAGTACTTC. This encodes CSVALNSYEQYF.

V and J are TRBV5-8 and TRBJ1-1, with TRBD1 matching 9 bases. V lost 4 bases and J lost 0; bases outside the gene matches: 4. This CDR3 is built from 15 residues. The germline CDR1 and CDR2 sequences are SGHTS and YDEGEE. CDR3 sequence reads: CASSRDRAMNTEAFF. As DNA, the CDR3 is TGTGCCAGCAGCAGGGACAGGGCCATGAACACTGAAGCTTTCTTT.

J is TRBJ2-1 and V is TRBV5-1; D unresolved. V was clipped by 0 bases and J by 9 bases, with 7 bases between them. This CDR3 has 12 residues. Per the germline V gene, CDR1 is SGHRS and CDR2 is YFSETQ. The CDR3 reads CASSLDESEQFF. CDR3 nucleotides: TGCGCCAGCAGCTTGGACGAGTCTGAGCAGTTCTTC. Complete variable domain (other parts from reference TRBV5-1 and TRBJ2-1): KAGVTQTPRYLIKTRGQQVTLSCSPISGHRSVSWYQQTPGQGLQFLFEYFSETQRNKGNFPGRFSGRQFSNSRSEMNVSTLELGDSALYLCASSLDESEQFFGPGTRLTVL.

The J gene is TRBJ1-6, the V gene TRBV14; no clear D. V was cut by 4 bases and J by 7 bases, with 8 bases left in between. The germline V gene encodes CDR1 SGHDN and CDR2 FVKESK. This CDR3 contains 13 residues. The CDR3 spells CASSLRPNSPLHF. DNA of the CDR3: TGTGCCAGCAGCCTCAGACCAAATTCACCCCTCCACTTT.

This chain connects TRBV7-3 to TRBJ1-1; D gene unclear. This CDR3 region has 15 residues. Germline CDR1 and CDR2: SGHTA and FQGTGA. The V end lost 5 bases, the J end lost 5 bases, and 18 bases lay between the germline ends. The CDR3 spells CASSPGQRVSTEAFF. CDR3 in DNA: TGTGCCAGCAGCCCCGGGCAACGGGTCTCTACTGAAGCTTTCTTT.

The chain recombines TRBV19 with TRBJ1-3; the D is unclear. The CDR3 is 16 residues long. The germline V gene encodes CDR1 LNHDA and CDR2 SQIVND (reference sequence). V shed 7 bases and J shed 5 bases, with 21 bases lying between them. The CDR3 bases are TGTGCCAGTACCCAAGCTTTGGGCACCGGAAGAAACACCATATATTTT. The encoded protein is CASTQALGTGRNTIYF. The entire variable domain, with the rest obtained from reference TRBV19 and TRBJ1-3, is as follows: DGGITQSPKYLFRKEGQNVTLSCEQNLNHDAMYWYRQDPGQGLRLIYYSQIVNDFQKGDIAEGYSVSREKKESFPLTVTSAQKNPTAFYLCASTQALGTGRNTIYFGEGSWLTVV.

This clone appeared a single time. This chain connects TRBV7-2 to TRBJ1-6; tentatively, D is TRBD1 (5 bases). Trimming left V 4 bases short and J 7 bases short, with 14 bases between. Germline-derived CDR1 and CDR2 are SGHTA and FQGNSA. This CDR3 has 15 residues. The CDR3 sequence is CASSSSGTGNSPLHF. The DNA of the CDR3 is TGTGCCAGCAGCTCCTCCGGGACGGGAAATTCACCCCTCCACTTT.

V and J are TRBV29-1 and TRBJ2-1; 7 bases line up with TRBD2. Germline V gene sequence: CDR1 SQVTM, CDR2 ANQGSEA. V gave up 7 bases and J gave up 9 bases; unmatched junction bases: 9. This CDR3 is built from 12 residues. CDR3 amino acids: CSETAGNSEQFF. For the CDR3, the DNA is TGCAGCGAGACAGCGGGAAATAGTGAGCAGTTCTTC.

The rearrangement joins TRBV7-3 to TRBJ2-2, with D uncertain. V was pared by 2 bases and J by 0 bases, with 13 bases between. CDR3 length equals 17 residues. The germline V gene encodes CDR1 SGHTA and CDR2 FQGTGA. The CDR3 is CASSLYPPASNTGELFF. CDR3 DNA sequence: TGTGCCAGCAGCTTATACCCCCCCGCCTCGAACACCGGGGAGCTGTTTTTT.

In its sample, this clone was seen a few times. In DNA, the CDR3 is TGTGCCAGCAGTTACTTCGCAGGGAACACTGAAGCTTTCTTT. Translation: CASSYFAGNTEAFF. The rearrangement joins TRBV6-5 to TRBJ1-1; the D is unclear. The CDR3 sequence is 14 residues long. Trimming removed 1 base at V and 1 base at J, with 7 bases between. Germline V CDR1 and CDR2: MNHEY, SVGAGI.